The rows below give T cell receptor beta chains drawn from one sample of a study of cytomegalovirus exposure and HLA in healthy donors. Profiling relied on immunoSEQ multiplex PCR, and the TCRdb table lists in-frame clones only, not all of them. Its table lists about 170,000 clones. The sample taken for sequencing was PBMCs. The receptors originated from a woman between 18 and 29 years old in good health and CMV-seropositive. Each CDR3 is given with its conserved first and last residue. Each record gives: D gene, J gene, V gene, CDR3 DNA, CDR3 protein. A D gene is named only where the DNA matches it firmly.

TRBD2,TRBJ2-1,TRBV5-1,TGCGCCAGCAAAGTGACTAGCGGGGTACCCCAATTTGTCTTC,CASKVTSGVPQFVF
.,TRBJ2-1,TRBV29-1,TGCAGCGTTAGTAGTACGGGTGAGCAGTTCTTC,CSVSSTGEQFF
.,TRBJ2-7,TRBV9,TGTGCCAGCAGCGTAGCTTTAGCGGACGAGCAGTACTTC,CASSVALADEQYF
TRBD2,TRBJ2-1,TRBV7-9,TGTGCCAGCAGCTCCCGCGGGGGTGGGGTTTCCTACAATGAGCAGTTCTTC,CASSSRGGGVSYNEQFF
.,TRBJ2-2,TRBV19,TGTGCCAGTAGTGCGGACATGAGGTGGGGGGAGCTGTTTTTT,CASSADMRWGELFF
.,TRBJ1-5,TRBV18,TGTGCCAGCTCACCACCGTCCAATAGCAATCAGCCCCAGCATTTT,CASSPPSNSNQPQHF
.,TRBJ1-2,TRBV18,TGTGCCAGCTCACCAGTATTAACAGACACCTCCGTGGGCGATGGCTACACCTTC,CASSPVLTDTSVGDGYTF
.,TRBJ1-2,TRBV11-3,TGTGCCAGCAGCCCACCGGACAGCCTCTATGGCTACACCTTC,CASSPPDSLYGYTF
TRBD1,TRBJ1-4,TRBV5-5,TGTGCCAGCAGCTTGGTGGACAGGGGGAGGGAAAAACTGTTTTTT,CASSLVDRGREKLFF
.,TRBJ2-3,TRBV19,TGTGCCAGTAGTATGTGGGGGCGCACAGATACGCAGTATTTT,CASSMWGRTDTQYF
TRBD1,TRBJ1-5,TRBV2,TGTGCAGCACAGGGGAATAACGATCAGCCCCAGCATTTT,CAAQGNNDQPQHF
.,TRBJ1-5,TRBV30,TGTGCCTGGAGTCGGATTGGGGACTTTCAGCCCCAGCATTTT,CAWSRIGDFQPQHF
TRBD1,TRBJ1-1,TRBV28,TGTGCGTTAAAGGGGGCCCTCACTGAAGCTTTCTTT,CALKGALTEAFF
.,TRBJ1-2,TRBV7-8,TGTGCCAGCAGCCGTGGGGCGAACTATGGCTACACCTTC,CASSRGANYGYTF
.,TRBJ2-7,TRBV4-1,TGCGCCAGCAGCCAAAAGGGGGAGTACGAGCAGTACTTC,CASSQKGEYEQYF
.,TRBJ2-1,TRBV2,TGTGCCAGCAGCCCTAAATTAGAGCAGTTCTTC,CASSPKLEQFF
TRBD1,TRBJ1-1,TRBV6-5,TGTGCCAGCAGTTACGAAAATACAGGGGGCACTGAAGCTTTCTTT,CASSYENTGGTEAFF
TRBD1,TRBJ2-7,TRBV5-1,TGCGCCAGCAGCAGACCAGACAGGGAACGGGTAGAGCAGTACTTC,CASSRPDRERVEQYF
TRBD1,TRBJ1-1,TRBV6-5,TGTGCCAGCAACAGGGGAATGAACACTGAAGCTTTCTTT,CASNRGMNTEAFF
.,TRBJ1-1,TRBV5-1,TGCGCCAGCAGCCCCTCGGGTAGTAACACTGAAGCTTTCTTT,CASSPSGSNTEAFF
TRBD1,TRBJ1-1,TRBV29-1,TGCAGCGTTTACCGGGACAGCGGCACTGAAGCTTTCTTT,CSVYRDSGTEAFF
TRBD1,TRBJ2-3,TRBV7-2,TGTGCCAGCAGCTTAGCTTCGGGACAGGGGTTTAATACGCAGTATTTT,CASSLASGQGFNTQYF
.,TRBJ2-1,TRBV7-2,TGTGCCAGCAGCCTGGGGGGTGAGCAGTTCTTC,CASSLGGEQFF
TRBD1,TRBJ1-3,TRBV9,TGTGCCAGCAGCGTAGCTACAGGGGGCTCTGGAAACACCATATATTTT,CASSVATGGSGNTIYF
TRBD1,TRBJ2-7,TRBV4-3,TGCGCCAGCAGCCTCTCCGGGACAGGCGAAACCTACGAGCAGTACTTC,CASSLSGTGETYEQYF
.,TRBJ2-1,TRBV6-5,TGTGCCAGCAGGTCAACAGAGTACAATGAGCAGTTCTTC,CASRSTEYNEQFF
TRBD2,TRBJ2-3,TRBV7-7,TGTGCCAGCAGCTTGGGACTAGCGGGAGCCGCAGATACGCAGTATTTT,CASSLGLAGAADTQYF
TRBD1,TRBJ1-1,TRBV25-1,TGTGCCAGCAGTGATCAAGGGGGCAGGGAATTTGGTACTGAAGCTTTCTTT,CASSDQGGREFGTEAFF
.,TRBJ1-2,TRBV6-6,TGTGCCAGCAGCAAAGGACAAGAGGTTTATGGCTACACCTTC,CASSKGQEVYGYTF
.,TRBJ2-5,TRBV7-7,TGTGCTAGCAGCTTAGTAAGGGGGTCGGAGACCCAGTACTTC,CASSLVRGSETQYF
TRBD1,TRBJ2-7,TRBV6-1,TGTGCCAGCAGTGAACCGGGACAGGTTACCGACGAGCAGTACTTC,CASSEPGQVTDEQYF
TRBD1,TRBJ2-7,TRBV11-3,TGTGCCAGCAGGTCGGGACAGGGGGTCGACGAGCAGTACTTC,CASRSGQGVDEQYF
TRBD2,TRBJ2-5,TRBV11-2,TGTGCCAGCAGCTTAAATATAGCGGGAGGGCTCGAGACCCAGTACTTC,CASSLNIAGGLETQYF
TRBD2,TRBJ2-4,TRBV30,TGTGCCTGGAGTATGGGTAGCGGGAGTCCCTTTGCCAAAAACATTCAGTACTTC,CAWSMGSGSPFAKNIQYF
TRBD1,TRBJ1-2,TRBV20-1,TGCAGTGCTGGGACAGCCTATGGCTACACCTTC,CSAGTAYGYTF
TRBD1,TRBJ2-2,TRBV7-9,TGTGCCAGCAGCAGGGGCCAGGGGGCTTATGGCACCGGGGAGCTGTTTTTT,CASSRGQGAYGTGELFF
TRBD2,TRBJ2-2,TRBV28,TGTGCCAGCAGGCCGACAGGACTAGCGGGACATACCGGGGAGCTGTTTTTT,CASRPTGLAGHTGELFF
.,TRBJ2-2,TRBV29-1,TGCAGCGTTGCTGTCACCGGGGAGCTGTTTTTT,CSVAVTGELFF
.,TRBJ1-6,TRBV11-3,TGTGCCAGCAGCCCCCCCGGGGGGAGAGGTTATAATTCACCCCTCCACTTT,CASSPPGGRGYNSPLHF
TRBD1,TRBJ2-7,TRBV6-5,TGTGCCGCCGGGACAGCCTACGAGCAGTACTTC,CAAGTAYEQYF
TRBD1,TRBJ1-1,TRBV6-5,TGTGCCAGCAGTCAAGATACAGGGGGCTTCCCTGAAGCTTTCTTT,CASSQDTGGFPEAFF
.,TRBJ1-2,TRBV19,TGTGCCAGTAGTATATGGGTGTTAGCACCAGCTAACTATGGCTACACCTTC,CASSIWVLAPANYGYTF
.,TRBJ1-2,TRBV13,TGTGCCGGCAGAGGGGACTATGGCTACACCTTC,CAGRGDYGYTF
.,TRBJ2-6,TRBV11-3,TGTGCCAGCAGCTTTGGCCTCAGGGCCAACGTCCTGACTTTC,CASSFGLRANVLTF
.,TRBJ1-1,TRBV2,TGTGCCACCGGGTTAATCGATATGGACACTGAAGCTTTCTTT,CATGLIDMDTEAFF
.,TRBJ2-6,TRBV5-1,TGCGCCAGCAGCCCGTACTCTGGGGCCAACGTCCTGACTTTC,CASSPYSGANVLTF
.,TRBJ2-5,TRBV5-1,TGCGCCAGCAGCTTGCTCGCAAGCTCTCAACAAGAGACCCAGTACTTC,CASSLLASSQQETQYF
TRBD1,TRBJ1-2,TRBV2,TGTGCCAGCAGCGTCGGACAGGGTCGAAACTATGGCTACACCTTC,CASSVGQGRNYGYTF
TRBD1,TRBJ1-4,TRBV30,TGTGCCTGGAGCCACAGGGGACGAGTGGAAAAACTGTTTTTT,CAWSHRGRVEKLFF
.,TRBJ1-1,TRBV10-3,TGTGCCATCAGTGAGAAAGACAGGATATCCCCTGAAGCTTTCTTT,CAISEKDRISPEAFF
TRBD2,TRBJ2-7,TRBV2,TGTGCCAGCAGAGGGACTAGCGGGAGTATCGAGCAGTACTTC,CASRGTSGSIEQYF
TRBD1,TRBJ1-2,TRBV6-5,TGTGCCAGCAGTTCCCGACAGGGACATGGCTACACCTTC,CASSSRQGHGYTF
TRBD2,TRBJ2-1,TRBV6-5,TGTGCCAGCAGTTCTAGCGGGGGGGCTGGTGAGCAGTTCTTC,CASSSSGGAGEQFF
.,TRBJ1-3,TRBV18,TGTGCCAGCTCAGTCGGACAGTCTAGCTCTGGAAACACCATATATTTT,CASSVGQSSSGNTIYF
.,TRBJ2-7,TRBV4-3,TGCGCCAGCAGCCAAGATCTCACAGGCCCCTACGAGCAGTACTTC,CASSQDLTGPYEQYF
TRBD2,TRBJ2-1,TRBV5-1,TGCGCCAGCAGAGTGGCGGGAGGGCCCGGGGATGAGCAGTTCTTC,CASRVAGGPGDEQFF
TRBD1,TRBJ1-4,TRBV18,TGTGCCAGCTCACCGAGGACAGGGGTTGAAAAACTGTTTTTT,CASSPRTGVEKLFF
.,TRBJ2-7,TRBV30,TGTGCCTGGAGTCGTAATCGGGACACCTCCTTC,CAWSRNRDTSF
TRBD2,TRBJ2-3,TRBV5-4,TGTGCCAGCAGCCCAAGACTAGCGGGTAGCACAGATACGCAGTATTTT,CASSPRLAGSTDTQYF
.,TRBJ1-2,TRBV6-6,TGTGCCAGCACCCCAGAGGGCGGCATTGGCTACACCTTC,CASTPEGGIGYTF